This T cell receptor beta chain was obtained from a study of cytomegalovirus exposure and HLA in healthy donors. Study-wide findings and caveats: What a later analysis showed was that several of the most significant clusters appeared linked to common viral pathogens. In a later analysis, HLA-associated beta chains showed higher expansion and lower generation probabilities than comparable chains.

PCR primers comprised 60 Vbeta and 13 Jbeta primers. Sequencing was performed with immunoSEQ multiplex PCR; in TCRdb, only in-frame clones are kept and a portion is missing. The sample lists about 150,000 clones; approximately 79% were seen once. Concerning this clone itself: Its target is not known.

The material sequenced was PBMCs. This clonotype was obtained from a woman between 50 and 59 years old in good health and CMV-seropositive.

CDR3: CASSSGMKYYEQYF. The CDR3 DNA follows: TGTGCCAGCAGCTCCGGGATGAAGTACTACGAGCAGTACTTC. The chain is built from TRBV5-6 and TRBJ2-7; weak D call: TRBD2 (5 bases). V shed 3 bases and J shed 3 bases, with 13 bases lying between them. Germline CDR1 reads SGHDT; CDR2 reads YYEEEE. This CDR3 has 14 amino acids.